The present entry profiles one T cell receptor beta chain with its context. Its antigen remains unknown. The method was immunoSEQ multiplex PCR; TCRdb's version includes in-frame clones alone and lacks a portion of them. The sample carries over a thousand clones, about 90% recorded once. This record belongs to a study of chemoradiotherapy in HPV16-positive cancers. Study in general: Candidate HPV-specific clones and shared TCR motifs came from a couple of HPV16-positive patients.

Repertoires were sampled repeatedly during chemoradiotherapy. General study results and limits: Candidate HPV-specific clones and E7-related TCR motifs grew in tumor during treatment.

Germline values: CDR1 LNHNV, CDR2 YYDKDF (reference sequence). V shed 0 bases and J shed 3 bases, with 14 bases lying between them. The CDR3 has 16 residues. V is TRBV15 and J is TRBJ2-5; tentatively, D is TRBD2 (5 bases). The TCR originated in a human donor with HPV-associated anogenital cancer. The sample was tumor tissue, taken from a patient who underwent chemoradiotherapy. The CDR3 sequence is CATSRDTPTGKETQYF. CDR3 sequence (DNA): TGTGCCACCAGCAGAGATACTCCTACGGGAAAAGAGACCCAGTACTTC. The variable domain in full, completed from reference TRBV15 and TRBJ2-5, reads DAMVIQNPRYQVTQFGKPVTLSCSQTLNHNVMYWYQQKSSQAPKLLFHYYDKDFNNEADTPDNFQSRRPNTSFCFLDIRSPGLGDTAMYLCATSRDTPTGKETQYFGPGTRLLVL.